This TCR beta chain was recorded in a study of cytomegalovirus exposure and HLA in healthy donors. Both 60 Vbeta primers and 13 Jbeta primers went into the PCR. Repertoires were generated with immunoSEQ multiplex PCR, while TCRdb's copy carries only in-frame clones and drops some. The sample carries about 150,000 clones, 80% to 90% recorded once. Study results and caveats: Analysis was carried out at a later point, and it linked a missense DCLRE1C variant to TCR beta V- and J-gene trimming. A list of 150 to 200 TCR beta chains associated with cytomegalovirus was given. The HLA-A and HLA-B alleles of most subjects were reportedly predicted accurately from TCR beta sequences.

About this clone: Its target is not known.

The TCR was taken from a woman in her late teens or twenties in good health and CMV-seronegative. Source material: PBMCs.

CDR3 region: CASSLLYKAGGPQTQYF. The CDR3 nucleotides are TGTGCCAGCAGCCTCCTCTACAAGGCGGGGGGGCCTCAGACCCAGTACTTC. The J gene is TRBJ2-5, the V gene TRBV11-2, with 9 nucleotides matching TRBD2. With V trimmed by 5 bases and J by 6 bases, 16 bases remained unmatched. CDR1 SGHAT and CDR2 FQNNGV come from the germline V gene. CDR3 length: 17 residues.